The sequence of this T cell receptor beta chain was determined in a study of OX40 agonist ivuxolimab in advanced cancers. Between the trimmed V and J ends, which lost 6 bases and 0 bases, there was a span of 12 bases. Germline V gene data show CDR1 as LNHDA and CDR2 as SQIVND (reference sequence). CDR3 length: 15 amino acids. The repertoire was sequenced with immunoSEQ multiplex PCR; TCRdb's copy has only in-frame clones and lacks some. The sample holds 35,000 to 50,000 clones; roughly 90% are singletons and the top ten take 0.95% to 1.1%. The rearrangement uses TRBV19 and TRBJ2-4, with TRBD2 as a possible D gene (7 bases). The clonotype was recovered from an adult with an advanced solid tumor such as melanoma, head and neck, liver or kidney cancer. The sample here was CD4+ or CD8+ T cells sorted from blood, taken in a trial of the OX40 agonist ivuxolimab. CDR3 amino acids: CASRQRDIAKNIQYF. The CDR3 coding sequence is TGTGCCAGTAGGCAGCGGGACATAGCCAAAAACATTCAGTACTTC.